This TCR beta chain was sequenced during a study of blood T cell repertoires in COVID-19. The data were produced by immunoSEQ multiplex PCR, yet TCRdb's version contains in-frame clones alone and is incomplete. The sample holds roughly 250,000 clones, more than 75% seen once. The trim removed 5 bases at V and 6 bases at J, leaving 10 bases unmatched. The CDR3 loop spans 16 amino acids. The germline V gene encodes CDR1 SGHTA and CDR2 FQGNSA. In Cohort 3, a recovered donor had either two negative PCRs, clearance, or symptom resolution. The clonotype was recovered from a woman between 50 and 59 years old who had recovered from COVID-19. Sequenced: PBMCs or T cells enriched from blood (not recorded which). The chain combines TRBV7-2 with TRBJ2-1; 10 bases line up with TRBD1. CDR3 nucleotide sequence: TGTGCCAGCAGCAAAATTCCGGGACAGGGGAGCAATGAGCAGTTCTTC. Translated, it gives CASSKIPGQGSNEQFF.